Listed here are 8 T cell receptor beta chains from one sample, sequenced in a study of cytomegalovirus exposure and HLA in healthy donors. Primers: 60 Vbeta forward and 13 Jbeta reverse. Generated by immunoSEQ multiplex PCR, the TCRdb table keeps only in-frame clones and is missing some. The sample includes around 100,000 clones, about 77% of them seen just once. Material for sequencing was PBMCs. Receptors were obtained from a woman in her forties or fifties in good health and CMV-seropositive.

This clone was seen a few times. Different DNA sequences within this sample yield the same CDR3. The rearrangement joins TRBV6-1 to TRBJ1-1; D is possibly TRBD1 (5 bases). Trimming left V 4 bases short and J 1 base short, with 7 bases between. CDR1 MNHNS and CDR2 SASEGT come from the germline V gene. The CDR3 contains 13 residues. The CDR3 DNA reads as TGTGCCAGCAGTGGGCAGGGGAACACTGAAGCTTTCTTT. Its translation: CASSGQGNTEAFF.

The chain couples TRBV10-1 to TRBJ2-5; TRBD1 matches 8 bases. Germline V gene data show CDR1 as WNHNN and CDR2 as SYGVQD (reference sequence). The ends lost 5 bases at V and 5 bases at J; junction bases unmatched: 10. The CDR3 has 15 residues. This chain's CDR3 is CASSLTGDRFETQYF. The CDR3 nucleotides read TGCGCCAGCAGTTTGACAGGGGACCGTTTTGAGACCCAGTACTTC.

V gene TRBV7-9 combines with J gene TRBJ2-7, with 8 positions matching TRBD2. The CDR3 runs to 16 residues. With V trimmed by 0 bases and J by 6 bases, 10 bases remained unmatched. The V gene's germline CDR1 is SEHNR and CDR2 FQNEAQ (reference sequence). In DNA, the CDR3 is TGTGCCAGCAGCTTAGCGCTGGCTAGCGGGTCTGGCGAGCAGTACTTC. This translates into CASSLALASGSGEQYF.

The chain combines TRBV6-4 with TRBJ1-2; 7 positions match TRBD1. CDR3 size: 14 residues. Per germline, CDR1 MRHNA and CDR2 SNTAGT. The ends lost 10 bases at V and 4 bases at J; junction bases unmatched: 12. This CDR3 reads CAKPLDRWGYGYTF. For the CDR3, the DNA is TGTGCCAAACCATTGGACAGGTGGGGCTATGGCTACACCTTC.

A few counts support this clone. V is TRBV18 and J is TRBJ1-1, with TRBD1 identical over 10 bases. The CDR3 covers 14 residues. The V and J ends lost 4 bases and 8 bases, in that order; junction bases with no gene match: 7. Germline loops: CDR1 KGHSH, CDR2 LQKENI. The CDR3 DNA follows: TGTGCCAGCTCACTAAGGACAGGGGGTCAAGAAGCTTTCTTT. It translates to CASSLRTGGQEAFF.

The rearrangement uses TRBV6-4 and TRBJ2-3; 15 nucleotides line up with TRBD2. CDR1 and CDR2 from the germline V gene are MRHNA and SNTAGT. V lost 2 bases to trimming and J lost 5 bases; unmatched junction nucleotides: 23. The CDR3 runs 23 residues. As DNA, the CDR3 is TGTGCCAGCAGTGACCTGAAGCTGAGTGGACTAGCGGGGGGGCTGGGTAACTTAGATACGCAGTATTTT. Translated, it gives CASSDLKLSGLAGGLGNLDTQYF.

This clone was counted a few times. The V call is TRBV27, the J call TRBJ1-1, with 9 bases matching TRBD1. The CDR3 extends over 15 amino acids. The V gene's germline CDR1 is MNHEY and CDR2 SMNVEV (reference sequence). J gave up 4 bases and V 5 bases, and 8 bases lay outside the gene matches. CDR3 nucleotides: TGTGCCAGCAGTCTAGCCGGGACAGGGCTCACTGAAGCTTTCTTT. It encodes CASSLAGTGLTEAFF.

The gene calls are TRBV11-2 and TRBJ2-5, with a weak D call TRBD1 (6 bases). The CDR3 contains 15 residues. Germline assignment: CDR1 SGHAT and CDR2 FQNNGV. Trimming removed 5 bases at V and 1 base at J, with 14 bases between. CDR3 DNA sequence: TGTGCCAGCAGCCCCCGAAGGGGGACCCAAGAGACCCAGTACTTC. This codes for CASSPRRGTQETQYF.